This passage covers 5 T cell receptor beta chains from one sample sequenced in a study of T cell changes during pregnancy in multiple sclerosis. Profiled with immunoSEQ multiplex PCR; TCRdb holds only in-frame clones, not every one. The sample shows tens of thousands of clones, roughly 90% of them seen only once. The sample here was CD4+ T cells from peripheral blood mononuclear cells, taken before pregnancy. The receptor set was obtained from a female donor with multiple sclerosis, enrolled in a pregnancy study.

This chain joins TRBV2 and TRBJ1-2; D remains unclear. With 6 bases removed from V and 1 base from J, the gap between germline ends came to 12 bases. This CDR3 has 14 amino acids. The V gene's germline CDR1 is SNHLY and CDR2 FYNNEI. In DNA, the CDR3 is TGTGCCAGCAGAGAGCAAGCGGATAACTATGGCTACACCTTC. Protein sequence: CASREQADNYGYTF.

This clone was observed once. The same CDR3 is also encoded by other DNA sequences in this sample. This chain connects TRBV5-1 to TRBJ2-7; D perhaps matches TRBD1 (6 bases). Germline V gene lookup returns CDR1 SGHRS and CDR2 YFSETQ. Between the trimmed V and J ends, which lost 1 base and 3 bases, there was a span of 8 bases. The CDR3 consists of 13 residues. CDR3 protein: CASSLTQGYEQYF. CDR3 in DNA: TGCGCCAGCAGCTTGACACAGGGCTACGAGCAGTACTTC.

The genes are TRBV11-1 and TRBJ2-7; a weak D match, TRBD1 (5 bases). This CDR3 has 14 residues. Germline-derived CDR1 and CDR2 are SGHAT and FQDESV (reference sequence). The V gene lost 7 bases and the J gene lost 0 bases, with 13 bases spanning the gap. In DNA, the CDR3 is TGTGCCAGCACCCCAGACAGACGCTCCTACGAGCAGTACTTC. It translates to CASTPDRRSYEQYF.

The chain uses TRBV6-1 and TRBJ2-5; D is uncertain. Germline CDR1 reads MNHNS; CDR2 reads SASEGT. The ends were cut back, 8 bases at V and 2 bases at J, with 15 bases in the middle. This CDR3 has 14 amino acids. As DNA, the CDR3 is TGTGCCAGCCGCCTGGGCACCCGGCAAGAGACCCAGTACTTC. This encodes CASRLGTRQETQYF.

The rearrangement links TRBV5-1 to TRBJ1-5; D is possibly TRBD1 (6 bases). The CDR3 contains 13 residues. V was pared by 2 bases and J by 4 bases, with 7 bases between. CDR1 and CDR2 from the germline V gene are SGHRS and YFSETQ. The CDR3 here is CASSFGQNQPQHF. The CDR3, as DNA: TGCGCCAGCAGCTTTGGACAGAATCAGCCCCAGCATTTT.